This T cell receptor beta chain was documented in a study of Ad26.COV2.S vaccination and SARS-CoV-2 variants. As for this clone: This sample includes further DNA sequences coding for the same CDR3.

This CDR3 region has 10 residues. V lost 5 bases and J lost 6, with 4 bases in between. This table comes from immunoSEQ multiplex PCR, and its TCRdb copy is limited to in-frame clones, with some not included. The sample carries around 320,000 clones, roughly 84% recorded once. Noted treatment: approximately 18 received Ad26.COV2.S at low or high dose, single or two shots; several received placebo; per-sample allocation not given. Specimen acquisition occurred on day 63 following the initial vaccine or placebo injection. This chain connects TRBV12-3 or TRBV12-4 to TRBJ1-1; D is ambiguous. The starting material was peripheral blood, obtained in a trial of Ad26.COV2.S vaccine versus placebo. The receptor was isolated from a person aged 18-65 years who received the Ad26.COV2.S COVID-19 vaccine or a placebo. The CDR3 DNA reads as TGTGCCAGCAGTGGTGCTGAAGCTTTCTTT. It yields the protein CASSGAEAFF.